Below are 17 T cell receptor beta chains sequenced from a single sample in a study of cytomegalovirus exposure and HLA in healthy donors (dated by TCRdb to the late 2010s). Libraries came from the immunoSEQ multiplex PCR assay. The multiplex PCR relied on a mix of 60 forward primers for TCR Vbeta segments and 13 reverse primers for TCR Jbeta segments. TCRdb holds this immuneACCESS table with in-frame rearrangements only. Some clones are missing; in checked studies, unresolved V genes explain under half, and the rest has no known cause. The sample table contains approximately 100,000 clones; only one count was recorded for roughly 75% of them. Roughly 15% of the sample is in the top ten clones. Source material: PBMCs. Every receptor here comes from a male donor in good health and CMV-seropositive.

This clone showed up just a few times. The chain links TRBV6-1 to TRBJ1-1, with D perhaps matching TRBD1 (6 bases). Between the trimmed V and J ends, which lost 6 bases and 0 bases, there was a span of 11 bases. Germline loops: CDR1 MNHNS, CDR2 SASEGT. The CDR3 loop spans 14 amino acids. This CDR3 is CASRTGPLNTEAFF. DNA of the CDR3: TGTGCCAGCAGAACAGGGCCCCTGAACACTGAAGCTTTCTTT.

This chain links TRBV19 with TRBJ2-6; TRBD2 is a possible D gene (6 bases). The CDR3 has 16 residues. Germline lookup yields CDR1 LNHDA and CDR2 SQIVND (reference sequence). V was shortened by 7 bases and J by 0 bases, with 13 bases between the two germline ends. CDR3 residues: CASKEGKSSGANVLTF. In nucleotides, the CDR3 is TGTGCCAGTAAGGAGGGAAAGAGCTCTGGGGCCAACGTCCTGACTTTC.

J is TRBJ2-5 and V is TRBV5-1; 11 bases agree with TRBD1. Germline V gene lookup returns CDR1 SGHRS and CDR2 YFSETQ. V gave up 0 bases and J gave up 5 bases; unmatched junction bases: 6. The CDR3 loop spans 16 amino acids. This CDR3 is CASSLVGQGAWETQYF. In DNA form, the CDR3 reads TGCGCCAGCAGCTTGGTCGGACAGGGGGCGTGGGAGACCCAGTACTTC.

This chain joins TRBV7-9 and TRBJ1-3; TRBD1 matches at 8 bases. Trimming removed 0 bases from V and 8 bases from J; junction bases left unmatched: 6. The CDR3 spans 15 residues. CDR1 and CDR2 (germline): SEHNR, FQNEAQ (reference sequence). Written as DNA, the CDR3 is TGTGCCAGCAGCTTAGCCCCAGGGGGCGGCTACACCATATATTTT. Protein product: CASSLAPGGGYTIYF.

The J gene is TRBJ1-4, the V gene TRBV19; 7 positions agree with TRBD1. The germline CDR1 and CDR2 sequences are LNHDA and SQIVND (reference sequence). V shed 8 bases and J 3 bases; nucleotides not matched to a gene: 0. CDR3 size: 12 residues. In nucleotides, the CDR3 is TGTGCCAGTGGGACAGCTAATGAAAAACTGTTTTTT. Encoded protein: CASGTANEKLFF.

This chain links TRBV7-2 with TRBJ2-5; perhaps TRBD1 as D (6 bases). Trimming cost V 2 bases and J 6 bases, with 10 bases left between them. This CDR3 spans 13 amino acids. The germline V gene encodes CDR1 SGHTA and CDR2 FQGNSA. CDR3 sequence reads: CASSLRQEQTQYF. For the CDR3, the DNA is TGTGCCAGCAGCTTAAGACAGGAACAGACCCAGTACTTC.

V gene TRBV7-2 combines with J gene TRBJ2-7; tentative D call: TRBD2 (6 bases). Germline V lookup: CDR1 SGHTA, CDR2 FQGNSA. There are 12 residues in the CDR3. Trimming took 4 bases from V and 4 from J, leaving 8 bases between them. CDR3: CASSYSGYEQYF. CDR3 DNA sequence: TGTGCCAGCAGCTATAGCGGATACGAGCAGTACTTC.

This clone was counted only a few times. The genes are TRBV29-1 and TRBJ1-1; D call uncertain. The CDR3 spans 14 residues. V gave up 3 bases and J gave up 4 bases, with 15 bases separating them. The germline gives CDR1 SQVTM, CDR2 ANQGSEA. CDR3 nucleotide sequence: TGCAGCGTTGAGGGAGAGCGGATTGGCACTGAAGCTTTCTTT. Amino acid sequence: CSVEGERIGTEAFF.

The chain has TRBV29-1 and TRBJ2-7; TRBD1 matches at 7 bases. The germline V gene has CDR1 SQVTM and CDR2 ANQGSEA. The CDR3 contains 13 residues. The trim removed 5 bases at V and 2 bases at J, leaving 6 bases unmatched. The CDR3 DNA sequence: TGCAGCGTTACCGGGACAGCAGCCTACGAGCAGTACTTC. Its translation: CSVTGTAAYEQYF.

The V gene is TRBV5-1, the J gene TRBJ1-3; D is possibly TRBD1 (6 bases). Trimming cost V 0 bases and J 1 base, with 14 bases left between them. CDR1 is SGHRS and CDR2 is YFSETQ in the germline V gene. This CDR3 has 17 residues. The CDR3 DNA reads as TGCGCCAGCAGCTTGGTACAGGGCCCCTTTTCTGGAAACACCATATATTTT. Translated: CASSLVQGPFSGNTIYF.

The rearrangement joins TRBV5-1 to TRBJ1-5, with a possible D match to TRBD1 (6 bases). The germline V and J ends were trimmed by 5 bases and 1 base, with 13 bases remaining between them. Germline V CDR1 and CDR2: SGHRS, YFSETQ. The CDR3 runs 15 residues. CDR3 residues: CASSLGAESNQPQHF. The CDR3 coding sequence is TGCGCCAGCAGTCTGGGGGCCGAAAGCAATCAGCCCCAGCATTTT. Full variable domain (remainder filled in from reference TRBV5-1 and TRBJ1-5): KAGVTQTPRYLIKTRGQQVTLSCSPISGHRSVSWYQQTPGQGLQFLFEYFSETQRNKGNFPGRFSGRQFSNSRSEMNVSTLELGDSALYLCASSLGAESNQPQHFGDGTRLSIL.

The chain links TRBV29-1 to TRBJ1-2; 10 bases are shared with TRBD1. This CDR3 is 15 amino acids long. With V trimmed by 6 bases and J by 2 bases, 9 bases remained unmatched. Germline-derived CDR1 and CDR2 are SQVTM and ANQGSEA. CDR3 amino acids: CSVWEGTGENYGYTF. CDR3 nucleotides: TGCAGCGTGTGGGAGGGGACAGGGGAAAACTATGGCTACACCTTC.

V gene TRBV30 combines with J gene TRBJ1-2; 12 bases align to TRBD1. Germline assignment: CDR1 GTSNPN and CDR2 SVGIG (reference sequence). CDR3 length: 18 amino acids. V lost 2 bases, J lost 4 bases, and 14 bases stayed unmatched. CDR3 amino acids: CAWSWRGQGALGGYGYTF. For the CDR3, the DNA is TGTGCCTGGAGTTGGAGGGGACAGGGGGCCCTAGGGGGCTATGGCTACACCTTC.

The chain joins TRBV4-1 to TRBJ2-7; 9 bases agree with TRBD2. The CDR3 extends over 16 amino acids. With 0 bases clipped from V and 3 bases from J, the junction kept 6 bases outside the gene matches. Germline values: CDR1 MGHRA, CDR2 YSYEKL. This CDR3 reads CASSQDRSGGLYEQYF. Here the CDR3 DNA reads TGCGCCAGCAGCCAAGATCGGAGCGGGGGGCTCTACGAGCAGTACTTC.

The rearrangement joins TRBV6-5 to TRBJ2-5; 9 positions agree with TRBD1. The CDR3 loop spans 14 amino acids. Trimming cost V 6 bases and J 4 bases; bases outside gene matches: 6. CDR1 is MNHEY and CDR2 is SVGAGI in the germline V gene. In nucleotides, the CDR3 is TGTGCCAGCAGCATGGACAGGGGCCGAGAGACCCAGTACTTC. Its translation is CASSMDRGRETQYF.

The chain couples TRBV6-1 to TRBJ1-2, with D possibly matching TRBD1 (6 bases). Looked up from germline, CDR1 is MNHNS and CDR2 is SASEGT. The germline V and J ends were trimmed by 6 bases and 8 bases, with 10 bases remaining between them. The CDR3 is 11 amino acids. DNA for the CDR3: TGTGCCAGCAGAACAGGGATGGGCTACACCTTC. Translated, it gives CASRTGMGYTF.

The V call is TRBV28, the J call TRBJ1-2; D is possibly TRBD1 (6 bases). The germline V gene has CDR1 MDHEN and CDR2 SYDVKM. The CDR3 spans 17 residues. V dropped 1 base and J dropped 4 bases, with 19 bases sitting between them. This CDR3 reads CASSLSGARGTSYGYTF. CDR3 sequence (DNA): TGTGCCAGCAGTTTATCGGGCGCGAGGGGGACCTCCTATGGCTACACCTTC.